The sequence of this T cell receptor (beta chain) was determined in a study of shared clonotypes between healthy human individuals. The study, taken as a whole, reports: Around 4.7% of naive CD4 clonotypes were shared across four donors. When compared with the clonotypes that were shared by all four sorted-subset donors, the non-shared clonotypes turned out to have lower generation probabilities.

Execution of the assay was at deep level. Profiling relied on immunoSEQ multiplex PCR, and the TCRdb table lists in-frame clones only, not all of them. Here the sample spans about 360,000 clones, roughly 80% being singletons. As regards this clone: Antigen specificity is unknown.

Researchers partitioned CD4+ cells into CD45RA+ naive and CD45RA-negative memory subsets. Unmatched junction bases numbered 5, after V lost 7 bases and J lost 4 bases. The CDR3 extends over 14 amino acids. Per the germline V gene, CDR1 is MNHNY and CDR2 is SVGAGI (reference sequence). The TCR originated in a man aged 25 to 45 in good health. J is TRBJ2-7 and V is TRBV6-6; 12 nucleotides agree with TRBD1. Sequencing was carried out using memory CD4+ T cells sorted from blood. Subset described: CD45RA-negative fraction. The CDR3 DNA is TGTGCCAGCATCGGGACAGGGGGCTCGTACGAGCAGTACTTC. Translated: CASIGTGGSYEQYF.